The 6 T cell receptor beta chains listed next were all sequenced from one sample in a study of blood T cell repertoires in COVID-19. TCRdb's copy holds only in-frame clones and misses some; the assay was immunoSEQ multiplex PCR. The data hold about 370,000 clones, with about nine tenths observed a single time. The specimen was PBMCs or T cells enriched from blood (not recorded which). Every receptor here comes from a woman aged 25 to 45 who had recovered from COVID-19.

The J gene is TRBJ1-1, the V gene TRBV10-3, with D perhaps matching TRBD1 (6 bases). Trimming shortened V by 7 bases and J by 7 bases, and 16 bases separated the two germline ends. The germline CDR1 and CDR2 sequences are ENHRY and SYGVKD. The CDR3 has 13 residues. CDR3 region: CAIKRQELGEAFF. CDR3 DNA sequence: TGTGCCATCAAGAGACAGGAGCTTGGTGAAGCTTTCTTT.

The chain is built from TRBV19 and TRBJ2-7; possibly TRBD2 for D (5 bases). The germline CDR1 and CDR2 sequences are LNHDA and SQIVND (reference sequence). The CDR3 has 13 residues. Trimming cost V 3 bases and J 3 bases, with 9 bases left between them. The CDR3 here is CASSIGEDYEQYF. CDR3 DNA: TGTGCCAGTAGTATCGGGGAAGACTACGAGCAGTACTTC.

This chain joins TRBV12-5 and TRBJ1-1; D is undetermined. CDR3 length equals 15 residues. Trimming cost V 1 base and J 7 bases, with 16 bases left between them. The germline CDR1 and CDR2 sequences are LGHNT and FRNRAP. The CDR3 is CASGLAAGFPNEAFF. In nucleotides, the CDR3 is TGTGCTAGTGGTTTGGCGGCGGGATTCCCCAATGAAGCTTTCTTT.

The rearrangement links TRBV13 to TRBJ1-1; maybe TRBD1 (6 bases). Trimming cost V 5 bases and J 5 bases, with 15 bases left between them. From germline, CDR1 is PRHDT and CDR2 FYEKMQ (reference sequence). CDR3 length: 14 amino acids. CDR3 DNA sequence: TGTGCCAGCAGCAGGGGGACCTGGGGGACTGAAGCTTTCTTT. Its translation is CASSRGTWGTEAFF.

The rearrangement uses TRBV30 and TRBJ1-6, with 8 positions matching TRBD1. The ends lost 4 bases at V and 7 bases at J; junction bases unmatched: 9. Looked up from germline, CDR1 is GTSNPN and CDR2 is SVGIG (reference sequence). This CDR3 has 15 residues. CDR3 in DNA: TGTGCCTGGACCCTACTCCGGGACAGGAATTCACCCCTCCACTTT. Its translation: CAWTLLRDRNSPLHF.

This chain joins TRBV18 and TRBJ1-4; unclear D gene. V lost 3 bases to trimming and J lost 7 bases, with 6 bases between them. CDR3 length: 12 residues. Germline V gives CDR1 KGHSH, CDR2 LQKENI. CDR3 residues: CASSPEGEKLFF. The CDR3 nucleotides read TGTGCCAGCTCACCGGAGGGTGAAAAACTGTTTTTT.